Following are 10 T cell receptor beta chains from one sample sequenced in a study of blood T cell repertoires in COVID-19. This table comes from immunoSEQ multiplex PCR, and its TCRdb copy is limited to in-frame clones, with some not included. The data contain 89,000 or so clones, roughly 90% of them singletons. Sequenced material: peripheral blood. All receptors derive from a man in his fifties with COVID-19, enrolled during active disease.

The CDR3 coding sequence is TGTGCCAGTAGTCTACAGTCCCTGAACTATGGCTACACCTTC. Its protein is CASSLQSLNYGYTF. The V and J genes are TRBV19 and TRBJ1-2; D not certain. Trimming stripped 5 bases from V and 2 bases from J, with 12 bases between. The CDR3 extends over 14 amino acids. Per germline, CDR1 LNHDA and CDR2 SQIVND (reference sequence).

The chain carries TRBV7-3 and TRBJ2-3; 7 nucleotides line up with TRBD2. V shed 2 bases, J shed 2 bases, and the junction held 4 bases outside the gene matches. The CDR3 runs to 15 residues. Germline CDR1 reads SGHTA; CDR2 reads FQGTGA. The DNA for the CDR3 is TGTGCCAGCAGCTTAGGCGGGGGAGTCACAGATACGCAGTATTTT. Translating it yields CASSLGGGVTDTQYF. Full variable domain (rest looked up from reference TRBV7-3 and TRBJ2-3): GAGVSQTPSNKVTEKGKYVELRCDPISGHTALYWYRQSLGQGPEFLIYFQGTGAADDSGLPNDRFFAVRPEGSVSTLKIQRTERGDSAVYLCASSLGGGVTDTQYFGPGTRLTVL.

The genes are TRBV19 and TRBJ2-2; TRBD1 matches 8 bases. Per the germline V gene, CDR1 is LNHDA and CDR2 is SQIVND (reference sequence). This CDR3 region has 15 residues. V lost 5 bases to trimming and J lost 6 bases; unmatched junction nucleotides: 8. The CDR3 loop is CASSPRTGTAGELFF. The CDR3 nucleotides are TGTGCCAGTAGTCCGAGGACAGGGACTGCCGGGGAGCTGTTTTTT. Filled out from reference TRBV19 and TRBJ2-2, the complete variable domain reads DGGITQSPKYLFRKEGQNVTLSCEQNLNHDAMYWYRQDPGQGLRLIYYSQIVNDFQKGDIAEGYSVSREKKESFPLTVTSAQKNPTAFYLCASSPRTGTAGELFFGEGSRLTVL.

Here the CDR3 reads CASSIPGIYEQYF. DNA for the CDR3: TGTGCCAGTAGTATTCCAGGGATCTACGAGCAGTACTTC. This chain links TRBV19 with TRBJ2-7; TRBD1 might be the D (5 bases). Germline lookup yields CDR1 LNHDA and CDR2 SQIVND (reference sequence). V was trimmed by 3 bases and J by 3 bases, leaving 9 bases between them. The CDR3 spans 13 residues.

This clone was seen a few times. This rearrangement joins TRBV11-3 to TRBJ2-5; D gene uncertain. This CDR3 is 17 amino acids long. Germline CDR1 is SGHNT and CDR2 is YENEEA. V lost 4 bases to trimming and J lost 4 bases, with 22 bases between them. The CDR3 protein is CASSSDRSSCGAETQYF. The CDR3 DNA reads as TGTGCCAGCAGCTCAGATCGTAGTAGCTGCGGTGCAGAGACCCAGTACTTC.

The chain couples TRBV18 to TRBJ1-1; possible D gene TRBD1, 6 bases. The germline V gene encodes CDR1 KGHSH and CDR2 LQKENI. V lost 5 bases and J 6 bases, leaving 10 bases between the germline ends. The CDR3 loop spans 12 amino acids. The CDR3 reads CASSTKGAEAFF. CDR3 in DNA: TGTGCCAGCTCAACAAAGGGGGCTGAAGCTTTCTTT.

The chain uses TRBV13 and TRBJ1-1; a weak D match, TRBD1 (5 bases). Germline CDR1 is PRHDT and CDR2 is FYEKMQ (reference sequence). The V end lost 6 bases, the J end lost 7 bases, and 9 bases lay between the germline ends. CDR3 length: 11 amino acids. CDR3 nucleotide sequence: TGTGCCAGCAGAAGGGGAGGTGAAGCTTTCTTT. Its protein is CASRRGGEAFF.

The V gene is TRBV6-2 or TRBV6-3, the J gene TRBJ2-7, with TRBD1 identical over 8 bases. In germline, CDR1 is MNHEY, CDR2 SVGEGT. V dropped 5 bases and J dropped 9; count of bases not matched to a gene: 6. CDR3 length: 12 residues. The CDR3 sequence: CASSRTGTGQYF. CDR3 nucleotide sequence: TGTGCCAGCAGTCGAACCGGGACAGGGCAGTACTTC.

This CDR3 reads CAISGVAADTQYF. The CDR3 DNA follows: TGTGCCATCAGTGGCGTAGCTGCAGATACGCAGTATTTT. The chain has TRBV10-3 and TRBJ2-3; D unresolved. CDR3 length equals 13 residues. In germline, CDR1 is ENHRY, CDR2 SYGVKD. V shed 4 bases and J shed 4 bases, with 9 bases lying between them.

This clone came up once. In DNA, the CDR3 is TGCAGCGTAACAGGGTCACCTCAAGAGACCCAGTACTTC. This sequence encodes CSVTGSPQETQYF. The rearrangement uses TRBV29-1 and TRBJ2-5, with D possibly matching TRBD1 (6 bases). The CDR3 totals 13 residues. Germline V gene sequence: CDR1 SQVTM, CDR2 ANQGSEA. The V gene lost 6 bases and the J gene lost 2 bases, with 13 bases spanning the gap.